These T cell receptor beta chains were read from a single sample in a study of CD8 T cells in Susac syndrome. TCRdb processed the immunoSEQ multiplex PCR reads anew with MiXCR; each CDR3 protein has one entry. The sample contains over 150,000 distinct CDR3 sequences, about 96% of which appear only once. Specimen: CD4+ T cells from PBMCs. These receptor sequences come from a human donor with Susac syndrome. The CDR3 runs from the conserved cysteine through the conserved F or W. D genes are given only for firm matches. Size is omitted from some rows. Given values are once, few, many or a class for expanded clones.

>TRBD2|TRBV18|-|TRBJ2-3
CASSPGLARATDTQYF
TGTGCCAGCTCACCGGGACTAGCGCGAGCTACTGATACGCAGTATTTT
>-|TRBV7-9|-|TRBJ2-3
CASRITDTQYF
TGTGCCAGTAGGATTACAGATACGCAGTATTTT
>-|TRBV30|-|TRBJ2-5
CAWNYHGAQETQYF
TGTGCCTGGAATTACCATGGCGCACAAGAGACCCAGTACTTC
>-|TRBV6-5|-|TRBJ2-1
CASSYGPKNNEQFF
TGTGCCAGCAGTTACGGACCGAAAAACAATGAGCAGTTCTTC
>-|TRBV2|once|TRBJ2-5
CASSGQYGTQYF
TGTGCCAGCAGTGGACAGTATGGGACCCAGTACTTC
>-|TRBV5-6|-|TRBJ2-2
CASSLFIWGSQGSGELFF
TGTGCCAGCAGCTTGTTCATTTGGGGAAGCCAGGGAAGCGGGGAGCTGTTTTTT
>TRBD2|TRBV5-8|few|TRBJ2-1
CASSPEAGGFRNEQFF
TGTGCCAGCAGCCCCGAAGCGGGGGGGTTTAGGAATGAGCAGTTCTTC
>-|TRBV6-2/TRBV6-3|-|TRBJ2-5
CASEGDGETQYF
TGTGCCAGCGAAGGCGATGGAGAGACCCAGTACTTC
>-|TRBV7-2|-|TRBJ2-4
CARTTVAKNIQYF
TGTGCCCGGACGACGGTGGCCAAAAACATTCAGTACTTC
>TRBD1|TRBV2|-|TRBJ2-1
CASRLDRDFNEQFF
TGTGCCAGCAGGCTGGACAGGGATTTCAATGAGCAGTTCTTC
>TRBD2|TRBV4-2|-|TRBJ2-5
CASSQSSGRPLGAQYF
TGTGCCAGCAGCCAATCTAGCGGGAGGCCGCTGGGGGCCCAGTACTTC
>-|TRBV20-1|-|TRBJ1-6
CSASPSDSPLHF
TGCAGTGCTAGCCCCTCTGATTCACCCCTCCACTTT
>TRBD1|TRBV29-1|-|TRBJ2-1
CSVPGTGAGNEQFF
TGCAGCGTTCCAGGGACAGGGGCGGGCAATGAGCAGTTCTTC
>TRBD2|TRBV30|-|TRBJ2-7
CAWSVRKAGRSYEQYF
TGTGCCTGGAGTGTACGGAAAGCGGGACGGTCCTACGAGCAGTACTTC
>TRBD1|TRBV30|-|TRBJ1-1
CAWTHRGRRTEAFF
TGTGCCTGGACCCACAGGGGGCGAAGGACTGAAGCTTTCTTT
>-|TRBV6-5|-|TRBJ1-2
CASRGETSGGGYTF
TGTGCCAGCCGTGGGGAGACAAGTGGCGGTGGCTACACCTTC
>-|TRBV12-3/TRBV12-4|-|TRBJ2-7
CASSPRQGGHEQYF
TGTGCCAGCAGCCCAAGACAGGGAGGGCACGAGCAGTACTTC
>-|TRBV9|-|TRBJ2-5
CASSVGAVQETQYF
TGTGCCAGCAGCGTAGGGGCAGTACAAGAGACCCAGTACTTC
>-|TRBV12-3/TRBV12-4|-|TRBJ2-5
CASGQSGETQYF
TGTGCCAGCGGGCAGTCCGGGGAGACCCAGTACTTC
>TRBD2|TRBV7-2|-|TRBJ2-3
CASRSGVAGRTDTQYF
TGTGCCAGCCGCTCGGGAGTAGCGGGGCGCACAGATACGCAGTATTTT
>-|TRBV7-3|-|TRBJ2-5
CASSPNMGETQYF
TGTGCCAGCAGCCCCAATATGGGGGAGACCCAGTACTTC
>TRBD2|TRBV3-1|-|TRBJ2-1
CASSQVSGSYNEQFF
TGTGCCAGCAGCCAAGTAAGCGGGAGCTACAATGAGCAGTTCTTC
>-|TRBV20-1|-|TRBJ1-2
CSALSPQGRHGYTF
TGCAGTGCTTTATCCCCTCAGGGGAGGCATGGCTACACCTTC
>-|TRBV12-3/TRBV12-4|-|TRBJ1-1
CASCENTEAFF
TGTGCCAGTTGCGAGAACACTGAAGCTTTCTTT
>-|TRBV30|-|TRBJ2-2
CAWSAVTGELFF
TGTGCCTGGAGTGCAGTCACCGGGGAGCTGTTTTTT
>-|TRBV30|once|TRBJ1-1
CAWTLGRNTEAFF
TGTGCCTGGACTCTTGGGCGGAACACTGAAGCTTTCTTT
>TRBD1|TRBV15|-|TRBJ2-5
CATSTDPGQLKETQYF
TGTGCCACCAGCACCGACCCGGGACAGCTAAAAGAGACCCAGTACTTC
>-|TRBV2|-|TRBJ2-3
CASTPTGRWNF
TGTGCCAGCACCCCGACAGGAAGATGGAATTTT
>-|TRBV20-1|-|TRBJ2-2
CSAPRGLNTGELFF
TGCAGTGCCCCCAGGGGTCTAAACACCGGGGAGCTGTTTTTT
>TRBD2|TRBV3-1|once|TRBJ2-1
CASSQGAGGSYNEQFF
TGTGCCAGCAGCCAAGGGGCGGGAGGTTCCTACAATGAGCAGTTCTTC
>-|TRBV7-9|-|TRBJ2-1
CASSPRRGNDEQFF
TGTGCCAGCAGCCCGCGGCGGGGAAACGATGAGCAGTTCTTC
>TRBD2|TRBV7-2|-|TRBJ2-3
CASSLARGGDTQYF
TGTGCCAGCAGCTTAGCGCGGGGGGGAGATACGCAGTATTTT
>TRBD1|TRBV29-1|-|TRBJ2-3
CSADRGRDTDTQYF
TGCAGCGCTGACAGGGGGCGGGACACAGATACGCAGTATTTT
>TRBD1|TRBV12-3/TRBV12-4|-|TRBJ1-2
CASTIIGDRGYGYTF
TGTGCCAGCACCATAATAGGTGACAGGGGGTATGGCTACACCTTC
>-|TRBV4-3|once|TRBJ2-6
CASSQDVGRGVAGANVLTF
TGCGCCAGCAGCCAAGATGTTGGCAGGGGGGTAGCTGGGGCCAACGTCCTGACTTTC
>TRBD2|TRBV5-6|-|TRBJ2-7
CASNHGASGVVYEQYF
TGTGCCAGCAACCATGGGGCTAGCGGAGTAGTATACGAGCAGTACTTC
>-|TRBV7-9|once|TRBJ1-1
CASSLMGTEAFF
TGTGCCAGCAGCTTAATGGGCACTGAAGCTTTCTTT